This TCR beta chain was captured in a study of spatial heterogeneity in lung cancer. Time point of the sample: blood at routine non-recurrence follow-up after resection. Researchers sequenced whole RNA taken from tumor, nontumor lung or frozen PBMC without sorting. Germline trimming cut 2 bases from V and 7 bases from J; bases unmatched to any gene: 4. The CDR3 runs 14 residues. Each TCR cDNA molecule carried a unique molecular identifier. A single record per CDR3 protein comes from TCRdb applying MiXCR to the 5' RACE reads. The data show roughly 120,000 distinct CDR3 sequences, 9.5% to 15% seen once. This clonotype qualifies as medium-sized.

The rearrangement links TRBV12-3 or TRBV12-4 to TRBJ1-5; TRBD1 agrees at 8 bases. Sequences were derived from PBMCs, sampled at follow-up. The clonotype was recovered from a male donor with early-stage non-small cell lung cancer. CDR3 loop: CASSLRQGRQPQHF. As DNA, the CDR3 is TGTGCCAGCAGTTTACGACAGGGGCGGCAGCCCCAGCATTTT.